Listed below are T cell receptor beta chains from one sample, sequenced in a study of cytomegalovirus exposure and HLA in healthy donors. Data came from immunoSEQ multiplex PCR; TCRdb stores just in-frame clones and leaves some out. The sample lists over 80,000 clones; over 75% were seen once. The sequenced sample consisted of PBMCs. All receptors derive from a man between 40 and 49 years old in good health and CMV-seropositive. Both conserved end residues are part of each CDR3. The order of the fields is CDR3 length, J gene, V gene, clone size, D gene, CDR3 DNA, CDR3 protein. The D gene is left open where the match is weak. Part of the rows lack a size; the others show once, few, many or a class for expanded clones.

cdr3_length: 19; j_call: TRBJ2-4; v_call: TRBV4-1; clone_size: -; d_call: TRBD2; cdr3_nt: TGCGCCAGCAGCCCCCTGACTAGCGGGACTCTCAAAAGCAAAAACATTCAGTACTTC; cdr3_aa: CASSPLTSGTLKSKNIQYF
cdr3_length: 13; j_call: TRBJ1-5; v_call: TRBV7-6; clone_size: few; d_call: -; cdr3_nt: TGTGCCAGCAGCTTAGAACAGAATCAGCCCCAGCATTTT; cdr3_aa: CASSLEQNQPQHF
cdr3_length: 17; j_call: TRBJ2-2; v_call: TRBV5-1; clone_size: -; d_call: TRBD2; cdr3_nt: TGCGCCAGCAGCGCGGGGACTAGCGGGAGCGGAACCGGGGAGCTGTTTTTT; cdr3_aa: CASSAGTSGSGTGELFF
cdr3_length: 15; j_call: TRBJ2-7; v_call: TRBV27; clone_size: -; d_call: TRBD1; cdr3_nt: TGTGCCAGCAGTTTAGACAGGGGGCCGGGGTACGAGCAGTACTTC; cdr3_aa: CASSLDRGPGYEQYF
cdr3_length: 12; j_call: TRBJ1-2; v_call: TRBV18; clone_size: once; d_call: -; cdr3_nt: TGTGCCAGCTCACTTCAGGACTATGGCTACACCTTC; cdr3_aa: CASSLQDYGYTF
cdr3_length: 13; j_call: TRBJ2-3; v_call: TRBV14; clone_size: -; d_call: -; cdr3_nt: TGTGCCAGCAGCCTAACTAGCACAGATACGCAGTATTTT; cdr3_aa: CASSLTSTDTQYF
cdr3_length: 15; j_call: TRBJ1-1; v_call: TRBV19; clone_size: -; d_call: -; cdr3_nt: TGTGCCAGTAGTATCTCCGGGACACAGAACACTGAAGCTTTCTTT; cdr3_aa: CASSISGTQNTEAFF
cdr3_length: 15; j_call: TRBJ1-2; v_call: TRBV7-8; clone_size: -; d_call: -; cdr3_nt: TGTGCCAGCAGCTTCGGACTCCTCGAGCGAGATGGCTACACCTTC; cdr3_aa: CASSFGLLERDGYTF
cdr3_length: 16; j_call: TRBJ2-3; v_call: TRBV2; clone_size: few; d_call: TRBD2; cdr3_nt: TGTGCCAGCAGTGATATTAGCGGGGGGCTGAGTAATACGCAGTATTTT; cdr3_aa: CASSDISGGLSNTQYF
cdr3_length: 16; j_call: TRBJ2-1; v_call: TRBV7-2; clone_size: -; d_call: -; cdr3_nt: TGTGCCAGCAGCTTAAACGGGGGGCAATACTACAATGAGCAGTTCTTC; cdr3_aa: CASSLNGGQYYNEQFF
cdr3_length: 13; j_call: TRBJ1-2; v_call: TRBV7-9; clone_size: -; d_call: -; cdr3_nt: TGTGCCAGCAGTCCACGTAGTAACTATGGCTACACCTTC; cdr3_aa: CASSPRSNYGYTF
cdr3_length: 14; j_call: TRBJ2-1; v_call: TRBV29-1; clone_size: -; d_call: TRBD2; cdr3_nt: TGCAGCGTTGAAGGCACTAGCGGGGGCAGTGAGCAGTTCTTC; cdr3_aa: CSVEGTSGGSEQFF
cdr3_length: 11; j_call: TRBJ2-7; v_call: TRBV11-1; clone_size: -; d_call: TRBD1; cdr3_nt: TGTGCCAGCAGCTCGGGACAGAGACAGTACTTC; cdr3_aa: CASSSGQRQYF
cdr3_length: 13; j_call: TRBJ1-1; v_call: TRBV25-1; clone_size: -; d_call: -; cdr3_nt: TGTGCCAGCTCCTTTGCGAAACACACTGAAGCTTTCTTT; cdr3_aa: CASSFAKHTEAFF
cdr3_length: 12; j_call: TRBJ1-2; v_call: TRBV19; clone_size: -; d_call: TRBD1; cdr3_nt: TGTTCCTCCGGGACAGGGGGATATGGCTACACCTTC; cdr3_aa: CSSGTGGYGYTF
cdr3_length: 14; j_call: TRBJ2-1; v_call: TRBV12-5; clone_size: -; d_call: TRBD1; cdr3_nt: TGTGCTAGTGGTTTGGGACAGGGGTGGGGTGAGCAGTTCTTC; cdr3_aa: CASGLGQGWGEQFF
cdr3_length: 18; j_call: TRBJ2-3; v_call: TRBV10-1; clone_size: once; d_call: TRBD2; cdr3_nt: TGCGCCAGCAGTGACTTGACTAGCGGACCAACCCCCACAGATACGCAGTATTTT; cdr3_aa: CASSDLTSGPTPTDTQYF
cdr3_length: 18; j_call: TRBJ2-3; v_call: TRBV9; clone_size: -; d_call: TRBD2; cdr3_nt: TGTGCCAGCAGCGTAGAGGGGGGACTAGCGGGGGGCTGGAATACGCAGTATTTT; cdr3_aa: CASSVEGGLAGGWNTQYF
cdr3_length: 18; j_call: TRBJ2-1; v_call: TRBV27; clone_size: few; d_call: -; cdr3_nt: TGTGCCAGCAGTTTACGGACAGCTCATACCTCTTCCTACAATGAGCAGTTCTTC; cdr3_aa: CASSLRTAHTSSYNEQFF
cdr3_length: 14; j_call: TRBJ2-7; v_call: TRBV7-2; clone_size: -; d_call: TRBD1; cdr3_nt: TGTGCCAGCAGCTCCGTTTTGGGACAGGGGGAGCAGTACTTC; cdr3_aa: CASSSVLGQGEQYF
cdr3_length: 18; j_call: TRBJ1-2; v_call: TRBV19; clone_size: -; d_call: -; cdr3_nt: TGTGCCAGTAGTAACCCGGTAGTAACCTCGGGACACCTCTATGGCTACACCTTC; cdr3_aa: CASSNPVVTSGHLYGYTF
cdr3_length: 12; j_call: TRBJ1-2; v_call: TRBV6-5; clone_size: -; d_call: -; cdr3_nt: TGTGCCAGCAGTTACGCGGGGGATGGCTACACCTTC; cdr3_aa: CASSYAGDGYTF
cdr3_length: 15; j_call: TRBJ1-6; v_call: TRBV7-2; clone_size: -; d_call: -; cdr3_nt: TGTGCCAGCAGCTTAGCAGGGGTGGGAAATTCACCCCTCCACTTT; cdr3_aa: CASSLAGVGNSPLHF
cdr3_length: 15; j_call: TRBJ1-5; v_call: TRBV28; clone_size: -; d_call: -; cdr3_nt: TGTGCCAGCAGTTCTCTCGACAGACTGAATCAGCCCCAGCATTTT; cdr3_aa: CASSSLDRLNQPQHF
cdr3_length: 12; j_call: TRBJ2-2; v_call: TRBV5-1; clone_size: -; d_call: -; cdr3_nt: TGCGCCAGCACTAGCGTACCCGGGGAGCTGTTTTTT; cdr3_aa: CASTSVPGELFF
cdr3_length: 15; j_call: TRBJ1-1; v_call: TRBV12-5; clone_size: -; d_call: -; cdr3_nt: TGTGCTAGTGGTTTGGTACTGACAGGGAACACTGAAGCTTTCTTT; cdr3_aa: CASGLVLTGNTEAFF
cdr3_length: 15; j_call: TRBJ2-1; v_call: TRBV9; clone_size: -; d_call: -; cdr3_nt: TGTGCCAGCGGATTGGGGGAGGCGGTCCACAATGAGCAGTTCTTC; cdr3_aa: CASGLGEAVHNEQFF
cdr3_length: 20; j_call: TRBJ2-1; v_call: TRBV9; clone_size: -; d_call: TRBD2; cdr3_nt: TGTGCCAGCAGCGTAGATCCCACGGGACTAGCGGGGGGCCGGGGCAATGAGCAGTTCTTC; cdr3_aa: CASSVDPTGLAGGRGNEQFF
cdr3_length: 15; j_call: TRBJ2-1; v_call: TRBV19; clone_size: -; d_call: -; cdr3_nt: TGTGCCAGTAGTATAGTTGCGGGCGAATACAATGAGCAGTTCTTC; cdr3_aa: CASSIVAGEYNEQFF
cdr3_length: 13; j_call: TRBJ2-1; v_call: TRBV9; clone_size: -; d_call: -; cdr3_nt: TGTGCCAGCAGCGTAGATCCTTACAATGAGCAGTTCTTC; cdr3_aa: CASSVDPYNEQFF
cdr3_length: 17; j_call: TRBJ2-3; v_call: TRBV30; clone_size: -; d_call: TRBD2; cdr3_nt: TGTGCCTGGAGTCTCGGACTAGCGGGGGGTAGCACAGATACGCAGTATTTT; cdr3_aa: CAWSLGLAGGSTDTQYF
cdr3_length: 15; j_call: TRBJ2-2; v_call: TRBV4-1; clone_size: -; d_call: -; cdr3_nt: TGCGCCAGCAGCCCCCCGATGGTAGACACCGGGGAGCTGTTTTTT; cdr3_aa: CASSPPMVDTGELFF
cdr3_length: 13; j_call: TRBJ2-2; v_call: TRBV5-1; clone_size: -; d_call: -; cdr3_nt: TGCGCCAGCAGCTCCAGGGGGGCCGGGGAGCTGTTTTTT; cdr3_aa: CASSSRGAGELFF
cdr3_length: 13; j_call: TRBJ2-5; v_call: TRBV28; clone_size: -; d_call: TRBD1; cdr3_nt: TGTGCCAGCAGTTTTAGGGACAGGGATCGTCAGTACTTC; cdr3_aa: CASSFRDRDRQYF
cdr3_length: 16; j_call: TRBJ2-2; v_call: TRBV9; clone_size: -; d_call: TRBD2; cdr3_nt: TGTGCCAGCAGCGCCGGACTAGCGGAGTACACCGGGGAGCTGTTTTTT; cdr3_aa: CASSAGLAEYTGELFF
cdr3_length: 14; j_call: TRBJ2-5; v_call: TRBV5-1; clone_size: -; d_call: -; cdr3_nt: TGCGCCAGCAGCCTCAGCAGGCCCCAAGAGACCCAGTACTTC; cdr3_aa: CASSLSRPQETQYF
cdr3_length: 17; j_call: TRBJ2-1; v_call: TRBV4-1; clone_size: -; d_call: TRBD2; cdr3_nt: TGCGCCAGCAGCCGGGCAGGAGCGGGAGTGTGGGGTAATGAGCAGTTCTTC; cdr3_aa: CASSRAGAGVWGNEQFF
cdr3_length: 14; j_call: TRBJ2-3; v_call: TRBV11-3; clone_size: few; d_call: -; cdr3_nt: TGTGCCAGCAGCACAAGCGGAGTCACAGATACGCAGTATTTT; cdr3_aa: CASSTSGVTDTQYF
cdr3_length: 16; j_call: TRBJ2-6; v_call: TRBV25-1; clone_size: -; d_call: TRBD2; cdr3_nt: TGTGCCAGCAGTGAATTGGGAGGGACCGGGGCCAACGGCCTGACTTTC; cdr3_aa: CASSELGGTGANGLTF
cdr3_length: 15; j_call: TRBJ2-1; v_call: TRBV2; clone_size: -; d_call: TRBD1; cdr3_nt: TGTGCCAGCAGTCCCCCGGGACAGGGAGGGAGTGAGCAGTTCTTC; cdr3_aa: CASSPPGQGGSEQFF
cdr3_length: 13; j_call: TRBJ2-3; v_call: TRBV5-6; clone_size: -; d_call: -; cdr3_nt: TGTGCCAGCAGCAGGAGGGCCACAGATACGCAGTATTTT; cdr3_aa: CASSRRATDTQYF
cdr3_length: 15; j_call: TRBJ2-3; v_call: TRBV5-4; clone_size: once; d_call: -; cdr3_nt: TGTGCCAGCAGCTTGGGGGCGGGACCCACAGATACGCAGTATTTT; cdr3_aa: CASSLGAGPTDTQYF
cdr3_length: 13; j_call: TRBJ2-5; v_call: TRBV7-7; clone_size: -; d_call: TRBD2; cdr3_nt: TGTGCCAGCAGCCCAGCGGGAGGAGAGACCCAGTACTTC; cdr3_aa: CASSPAGGETQYF
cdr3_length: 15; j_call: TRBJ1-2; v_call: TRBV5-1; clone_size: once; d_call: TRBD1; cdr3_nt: TGCGCCAGCAGCTCCATCGTCGGGACAGGGAATGGCTACACCTTC; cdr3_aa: CASSSIVGTGNGYTF
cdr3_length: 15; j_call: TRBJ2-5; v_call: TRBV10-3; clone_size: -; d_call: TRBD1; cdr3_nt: TGTGCCATCAGTGAGGGTGGACAGGGCCAAGAGACCCAGTACTTC; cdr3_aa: CAISEGGQGQETQYF
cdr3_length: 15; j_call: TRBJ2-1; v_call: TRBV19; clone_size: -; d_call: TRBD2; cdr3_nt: TGTGCCAGTACCCCGGGACTAGCGGGAGTTGTCGAGCAGTTCTTC; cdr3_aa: CASTPGLAGVVEQFF
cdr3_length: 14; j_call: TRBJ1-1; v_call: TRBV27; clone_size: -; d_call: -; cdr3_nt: TGTGCCAGCAGTTTATCGTTCGCCGGCACTGAAGCTTTCTTT; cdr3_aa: CASSLSFAGTEAFF
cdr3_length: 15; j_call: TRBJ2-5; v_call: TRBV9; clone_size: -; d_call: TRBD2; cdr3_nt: TGTGCCAGCAGCGTAACTAGCAACGGGGGGGAGACCCAGTACTTC; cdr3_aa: CASSVTSNGGETQYF
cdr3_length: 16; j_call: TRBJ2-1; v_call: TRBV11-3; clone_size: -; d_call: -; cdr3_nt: TGTGCCAGCAGCTTTTCCGACTCGAGCTCCTACAATGAGCAGTTCTTC; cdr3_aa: CASSFSDSSSYNEQFF
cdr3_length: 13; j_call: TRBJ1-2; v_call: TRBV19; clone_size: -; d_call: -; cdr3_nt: TGTGCCAGTAGCTGGACAGCTGGCTATGGCTACACCTTC; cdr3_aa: CASSWTAGYGYTF
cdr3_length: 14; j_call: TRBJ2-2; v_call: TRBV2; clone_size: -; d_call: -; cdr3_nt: TGTGCCAGCAGTGAGACAGAGAACACCGGGGAGCTGTTTTTT; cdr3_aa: CASSETENTGELFF
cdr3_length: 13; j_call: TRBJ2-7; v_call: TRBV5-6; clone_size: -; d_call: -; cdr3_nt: TGTGCCAGCAGCTTGAGGGGATTCTACGAGCAGTACTTC; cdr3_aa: CASSLRGFYEQYF
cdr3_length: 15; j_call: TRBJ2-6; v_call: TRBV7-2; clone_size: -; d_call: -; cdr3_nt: TGTGCCAGCAGCCTAGGTAATTCTGGGGCCAACGGCCTGACTTTC; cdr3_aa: CASSLGNSGANGLTF